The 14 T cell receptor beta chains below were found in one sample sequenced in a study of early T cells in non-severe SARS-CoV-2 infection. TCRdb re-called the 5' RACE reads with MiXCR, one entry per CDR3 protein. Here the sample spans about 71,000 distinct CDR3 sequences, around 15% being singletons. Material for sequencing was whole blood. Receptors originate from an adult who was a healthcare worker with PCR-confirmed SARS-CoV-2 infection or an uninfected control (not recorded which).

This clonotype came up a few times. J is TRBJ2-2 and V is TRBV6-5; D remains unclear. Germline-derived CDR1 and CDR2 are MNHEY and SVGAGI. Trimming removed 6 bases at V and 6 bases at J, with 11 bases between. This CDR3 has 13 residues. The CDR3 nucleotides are TGTGCCAGCAGCCCGAACCCTTCCGGGGAGCTGTTTTTT. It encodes CASSPNPSGELFF.

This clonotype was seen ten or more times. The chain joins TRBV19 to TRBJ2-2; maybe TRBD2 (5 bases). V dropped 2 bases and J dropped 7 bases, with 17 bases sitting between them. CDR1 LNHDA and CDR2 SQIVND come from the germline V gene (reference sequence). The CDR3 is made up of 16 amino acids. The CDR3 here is CASSITGSGGGGELFF. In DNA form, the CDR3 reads TGTGCCAGTAGTATAACCGGCTCAGGAGGTGGCGGGGAGCTGTTTTTT.

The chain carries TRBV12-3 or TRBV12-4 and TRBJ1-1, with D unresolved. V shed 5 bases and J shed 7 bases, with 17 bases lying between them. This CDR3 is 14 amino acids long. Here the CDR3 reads CASSHILYGNEAFF. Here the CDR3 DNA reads TGTGCCAGCAGTCATATCCTTTACGGGAATGAAGCTTTCTTT.

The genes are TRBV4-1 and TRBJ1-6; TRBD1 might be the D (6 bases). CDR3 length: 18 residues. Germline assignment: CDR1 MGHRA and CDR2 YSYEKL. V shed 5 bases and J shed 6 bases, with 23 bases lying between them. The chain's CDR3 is CASSIAGRQGSSNSPLHF. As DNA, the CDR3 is TGCGCCAGCAGCATAGCCGGGAGGCAGGGGTCTAGTAATTCACCCCTCCACTTT.

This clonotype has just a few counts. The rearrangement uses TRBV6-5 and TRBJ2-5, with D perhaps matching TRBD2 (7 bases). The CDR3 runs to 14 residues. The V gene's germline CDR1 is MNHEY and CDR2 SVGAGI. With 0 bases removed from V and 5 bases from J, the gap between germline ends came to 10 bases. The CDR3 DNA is TGTGCCAGCAGTTACTCGGGGGGGGCGGAGACCCAGTACTTC. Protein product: CASSYSGGAETQYF.

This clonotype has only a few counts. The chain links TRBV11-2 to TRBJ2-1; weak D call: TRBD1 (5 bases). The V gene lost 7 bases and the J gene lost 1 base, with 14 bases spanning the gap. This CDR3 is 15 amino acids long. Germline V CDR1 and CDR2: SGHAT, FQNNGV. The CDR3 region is CASTQGLISYNEQFF. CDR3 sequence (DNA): TGTGCCAGCACCCAGGGCCTCATATCCTACAATGAGCAGTTCTTC.

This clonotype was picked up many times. The CDR3 spells CASSPNAGVGYTF. The CDR3 region has the DNA TGTGCCAGCAGCCCCAACGCAGGGGTTGGCTACACCTTC. The chain links TRBV7-2 to TRBJ1-2; weak D call: TRBD1 (6 bases). Germline assignment: CDR1 SGHTA and CDR2 FQGNSA. Trimming pared 5 bases from V and 7 bases from J, leaving 14 bases between. This CDR3 has 13 amino acids.

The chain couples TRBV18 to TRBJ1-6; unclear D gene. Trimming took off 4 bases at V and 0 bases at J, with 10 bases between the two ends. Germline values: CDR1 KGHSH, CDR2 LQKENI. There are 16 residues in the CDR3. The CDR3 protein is CASSLTASSYNSPLHF. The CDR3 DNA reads TGTGCCAGCTCACTGACCGCGAGCTCCTATAATTCACCCCTCCACTTT.

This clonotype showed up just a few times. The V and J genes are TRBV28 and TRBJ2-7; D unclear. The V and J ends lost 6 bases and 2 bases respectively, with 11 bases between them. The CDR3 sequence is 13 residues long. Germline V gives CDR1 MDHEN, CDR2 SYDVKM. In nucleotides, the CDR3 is TGTGCCAGCAGACCCATGGGGACCTACGAGCAGTACTTC. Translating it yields CASRPMGTYEQYF.

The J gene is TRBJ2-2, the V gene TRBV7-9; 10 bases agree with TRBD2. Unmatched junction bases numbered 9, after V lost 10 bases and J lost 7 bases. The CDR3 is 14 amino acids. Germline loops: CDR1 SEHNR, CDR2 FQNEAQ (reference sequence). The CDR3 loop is CATERTSGGGELFF. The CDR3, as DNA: TGTGCCACAGAGAGGACTAGCGGTGGCGGGGAGCTGTTTTTT.

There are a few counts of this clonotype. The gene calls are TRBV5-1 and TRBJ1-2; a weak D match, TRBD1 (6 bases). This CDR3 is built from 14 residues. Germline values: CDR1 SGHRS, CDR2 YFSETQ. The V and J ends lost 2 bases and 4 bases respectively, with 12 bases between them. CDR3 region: CASSFDRLTYGYTF. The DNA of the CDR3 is TGCGCCAGCAGCTTCGACAGGCTCACCTATGGCTACACCTTC.

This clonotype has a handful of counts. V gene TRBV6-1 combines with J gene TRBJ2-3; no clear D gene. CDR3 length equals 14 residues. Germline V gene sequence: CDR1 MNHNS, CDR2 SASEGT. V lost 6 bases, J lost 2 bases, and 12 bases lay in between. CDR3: CASRMSPNTDTQYF. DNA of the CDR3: TGTGCCAGCAGAATGAGCCCGAACACAGATACGCAGTATTTT.

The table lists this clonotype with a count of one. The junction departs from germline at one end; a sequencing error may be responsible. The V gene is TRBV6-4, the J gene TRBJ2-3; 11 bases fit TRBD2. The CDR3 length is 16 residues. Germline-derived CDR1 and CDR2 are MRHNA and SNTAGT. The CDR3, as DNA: TGTGCCAGCAGTCACACTAGCGGGAGAGGCACAGATACGCAGTGTTTT. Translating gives CASSHTSGRGTDTQCF.

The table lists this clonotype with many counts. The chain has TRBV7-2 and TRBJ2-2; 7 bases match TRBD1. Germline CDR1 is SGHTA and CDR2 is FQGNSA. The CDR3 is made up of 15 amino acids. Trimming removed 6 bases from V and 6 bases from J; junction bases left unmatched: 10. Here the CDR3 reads CASSLNRGSAGELFF. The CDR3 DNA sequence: TGTGCCAGCAGTCTAAACAGGGGATCGGCCGGGGAGCTGTTTTTT.